These 18 T cell receptor beta chains were all obtained from the same sample, sequenced in a study of blood T cell repertoires in COVID-19. The data were produced by immunoSEQ multiplex PCR, yet TCRdb's version contains in-frame clones alone and is incomplete. In the table there are fewer than 200,000 clones, roughly four fifths of which are singletons. The specimen sequenced was peripheral blood. Receptor source: a woman aged 65 to 85 with COVID-19, enrolled during active disease.

The rearrangement uses TRBV4-3 and TRBJ2-3; 9 bases fit TRBD2. The CDR3 has 17 amino acids. Germline V gene data show CDR1 as LGHNA and CDR2 as YSLEER. J was trimmed by 5 bases and V by 0 bases; bases with no gene match: 9. The CDR3 sequence is CASSQDVGLAGIDTQYF. The DNA for the CDR3 is TGCGCCAGCAGCCAAGATGTGGGGCTAGCGGGAATAGATACGCAGTATTTT.

This rearrangement joins TRBV15 to TRBJ1-2; a possible D gene is TRBD1 (6 bases). The V end lost 1 base, the J end lost 6 bases, and 15 bases lay between the germline ends. Germline V gene sequence: CDR1 LNHNV, CDR2 YYDKDF (reference sequence). The CDR3 runs to 15 residues. The CDR3 spells CATSRGGTFLDGYTF. As DNA, the CDR3 is TGTGCCACCAGCAGAGGGGGGACATTCTTGGATGGCTACACCTTC.

The V call is TRBV5-1, the J call TRBJ1-6, with a possible D match to TRBD1 (5 bases). The length of the CDR3 is 14 residues. Trimming shortened V by 0 bases and J by 7 bases, and 8 bases separated the two germline ends. Per the germline V gene, CDR1 is SGHRS and CDR2 is YFSETQ. The DNA for the CDR3 is TGCGCCAGCAGCTTGGAGGGGTCAAATTCACCCCTCCACTTT. Encoded protein: CASSLEGSNSPLHF.

Here the CDR3 reads CASSAGGASTDTQYF. The CDR3 DNA follows: TGTGCCAGCAGCGCAGGGGGCGCAAGCACAGATACGCAGTATTTT. The V gene is TRBV2, the J gene TRBJ2-3, with TRBD1 identical over 8 bases. This CDR3 has 15 residues. Germline CDR1 and CDR2: SNHLY and FYNNEI. V lost 6 bases, J lost 0 bases, and 5 bases stayed unmatched.

V gene TRBV18 combines with J gene TRBJ2-5; TRBD2 matches at 9 bases. Germline trimming cut 2 bases from V and 5 bases from J; bases unmatched to any gene: 9. The germline V gene has CDR1 KGHSH and CDR2 LQKENI. This CDR3 contains 16 residues. The DNA for the CDR3 is TGTGCCAGCTCACCAACGGATAGCGGGAGTGGGGAGACCCAGTACTTC. Translating it yields CASSPTDSGSGETQYF.

The V call is TRBV5-1, the J call TRBJ2-7; 7 bases line up with TRBD1. The junction had 4 bases not matched to a gene; V was cut back by 0 bases and J by 4 bases. Germline CDR1 and CDR2: SGHRS and YFSETQ. There are 14 residues in the CDR3. CDR3 nucleotides: TGCGCCAGCAGCTTGGGACAGGGTGGGTACGAGCAGTACTTC. This translates into CASSLGQGGYEQYF.

The gene calls are TRBV19 and TRBJ2-1, with D possibly TRBD1 on 5 matching bases. Germline values: CDR1 LNHDA, CDR2 SQIVND (reference sequence). Trimming removed 6 bases from V and 0 bases from J, with 9 bases in between. This CDR3 comprises 14 residues. Here the CDR3 reads CASSGRVSYNEQFF. CDR3 nucleotide sequence: TGTGCCAGTAGCGGCAGGGTCTCCTACAATGAGCAGTTCTTC.

This clone was seen just once. The genes are TRBV5-1 and TRBJ2-1; no firm D call. The germline V gene encodes CDR1 SGHRS and CDR2 YFSETQ. Deletions cut 0 bases from V and 9 bases from J, with 13 bases between. The CDR3 consists of 14 residues. CDR3 nucleotides: TGCGCCAGCAGCTTGGTTGTGCGTTCGGGTGAGCAGTTCTTC. Translation gives CASSLVVRSGEQFF.

The chain employs TRBV28 and TRBJ1-2; a weak D match, TRBD1 (6 bases). The CDR3 is 17 amino acids. Germline lookup yields CDR1 MDHEN and CDR2 SYDVKM. With 1 base removed from V and 5 bases from J, the gap between germline ends came to 20 bases. The CDR3, as DNA: TGTGCCAGCAGTTTATTCCAGGGGCGCCTCCCGTCTTATGGCTACACCTTC. Translating gives CASSLFQGRLPSYGYTF.

Details on this clone: The same CDR3 also results from other DNA sequences found in this sample. In nucleotides, the CDR3 is TGCAGCGTTGGTGCGACTAATGAAAAACTGTTTTTT. Translated, it gives CSVGATNEKLFF. The rearrangement uses TRBV29-1 and TRBJ1-4; D is ambiguous. This CDR3 is 12 amino acids long. Germline-derived CDR1 and CDR2 are SQVTM and ANQGSEA. Trimming stripped 4 bases from V and 2 bases from J, with 5 bases between.

The J gene is TRBJ2-7, the V gene TRBV10-2, with D possibly matching TRBD2 (6 bases). Trimming shortened V by 7 bases and J by 2 bases, and 15 bases separated the two germline ends. CDR1 is WSHSY, CDR2 SAAADI, per germline. The CDR3 contains 14 residues. CDR3 coding DNA: TGCGCCAGCAAAGGACCGGGAGTGACCTACGAGCAGTACTTC. It yields the protein CASKGPGVTYEQYF.

This rearrangement joins TRBV24-1 to TRBJ1-2; D might be TRBD1 (6 bases). V gave up 5 bases and J gave up 9 bases, with 15 bases separating them. Germline values: CDR1 KGHDR, CDR2 SFDVKD. The CDR3 has 13 amino acids. The CDR3 sequence is CATSASQGNRYTF. DNA of the CDR3: TGTGCCACCAGTGCCAGCCAGGGGAATCGCTACACCTTC.

This clone appeared a single time. This chain connects TRBV9 to TRBJ2-6; D might be TRBD1 (5 bases). The length of the CDR3 is 17 residues. Germline CDR1 SGDLS, CDR2 YYNGEE. The V gene lost 3 bases and the J gene lost 2 bases, with 15 bases spanning the gap. The DNA for the CDR3 is TGTGCCAGCAGCGGAGATGACAGACTGACTGGGGCCAACGTCCTGACTTTC. Its protein is CASSGDDRLTGANVLTF.

The V call is TRBV29-1, the J call TRBJ1-1; 10 positions match TRBD1. CDR3 length: 13 amino acids. CDR1 is SQVTM, CDR2 ANQGSEA, per germline. Germline trimming cut 7 bases from V and 2 bases from J; bases unmatched to any gene: 4. The CDR3 spells CSGRQGANTEAFF. CDR3 nucleotide sequence: TGCAGCGGTCGACAGGGGGCAAACACTGAAGCTTTCTTT. Filled out from reference TRBV29-1 and TRBJ1-1, the complete variable domain reads SAVISQKPSRDICQRGTSLTIQCQVDSQVTMMFWYRQQPGQSLTLIATANQGSEATYESGFVIDKFPISRPNLTFSTLTVSNMSPEDSSIYLCSGRQGANTEAFFGQGTRLTVV.

The chain uses TRBV28 and TRBJ1-5, with a weak D call TRBD1 (6 bases). The length of the CDR3 is 14 residues. V shed 4 bases and J shed 7 bases, with 14 bases lying between them. Germline lookup yields CDR1 MDHEN and CDR2 SYDVKM. The CDR3 DNA follows: TGTGCCAGCAGTTGGTCAGGGGAAGGGCAGCCCCAGCATTTT. As protein: CASSWSGEGQPQHF. The whole variable domain, filled in from reference TRBV28 and TRBJ1-5, reads DVKVTQSSRYLVKRTGEKVFLECVQDMDHENMFWYRQDPGLGLRLIYFSYDVKMKEKGDIPEGYSVSREKKERFSLILESASTNQTSMYLCASSWSGEGQPQHFGDGTRLSIL.

This chain links TRBV18 with TRBJ2-5; D may be TRBD1 (6 bases). The germline CDR1 and CDR2 sequences are KGHSH and LQKENI. The CDR3 runs 14 residues. Trimming pared 3 bases from V and 5 bases from J, leaving 13 bases between. The CDR3 here is CASSPRTGIETQYF. The DNA for the CDR3 is TGTGCCAGCTCACCTCGCACAGGGATCGAGACCCAGTACTTC.

This clone was recorded once. The CDR3 region is CASRLYTDTQYF. The DNA of the CDR3 is TGTGCCAGCAGATTATACACAGATACGCAGTATTTT. This chain links TRBV6-5 with TRBJ2-3; D gene unclear. Trimming shortened V by 6 bases and J by 2 bases, and 6 bases separated the two germline ends. This CDR3 comprises 12 residues. Germline V lookup: CDR1 MNHEY, CDR2 SVGAGI.

The chain employs TRBV6-5 and TRBJ2-7; 8 bases fit TRBD1. CDR1 MNHEY and CDR2 SVGAGI come from the germline V gene. The CDR3 consists of 15 residues. V lost 6 bases and J lost 4; bases outside the gene matches: 11. The CDR3 nucleotides are TGTGCCAGCAGCGCTAGGACAGGGCCGCGATACGAGCAGTACTTC. Translated: CASSARTGPRYEQYF.